A single sample gave rise to the 20 T cell receptor beta chains below, sequenced in a study of OX40 agonist ivuxolimab in advanced cancers. TCRdb's table, derived via immunoSEQ multiplex PCR, lists solely in-frame clones and lacks some. The sample includes 35,000 to 45,000 clones, around four fifths seen only once; the top ten take more than 2%. The specimen was CD4+ or CD8+ T cells sorted from blood, collected in a trial of the OX40 agonist ivuxolimab. The source is an adult with an advanced solid tumor such as melanoma, head and neck, liver or kidney cancer.

The rearrangement links TRBV5-4 to TRBJ2-3, with no clear D. CDR3 size: 13 residues. V lost 2 bases and J lost 1, with 5 bases in between. The germline gives CDR1 SGHNT, CDR2 YYREEE (reference sequence). The CDR3 is CASSLEGTDTQYF. The CDR3 coding sequence is TGTGCCAGCAGCTTAGAGGGCACAGATACGCAGTATTTT.

The genes are TRBV6-5 and TRBJ2-6; D may be TRBD1 or TRBD2 (5 bases each). CDR3 size: 16 residues. Germline V gives CDR1 MNHEY, CDR2 SVGAGI. V was trimmed by 1 base and J by 2 bases, leaving 9 bases between them. The CDR3 sequence: CASSYWGTTGANVLTF. CDR3 DNA: TGTGCCAGCAGTTACTGGGGGACCACTGGGGCCAACGTCCTGACTTTC.

The J gene is TRBJ1-4, the V gene TRBV5-4, with TRBD1 identical over 7 bases. Germline-derived CDR1 and CDR2 are SGHNT and YYREEE (reference sequence). This CDR3 has 15 amino acids. V shed 4 bases and J 5 bases; nucleotides not matched to a gene: 8. This chain's CDR3 is CASSEGAQLNEKLFF. The CDR3 coding sequence is TGTGCCAGCAGCGAGGGGGCGCAGTTGAATGAAAAACTGTTTTTT.

This clone was counted between two and nine times. This chain joins TRBV6-1 and TRBJ2-2, with 7 bases fitting TRBD1. The V segment lost 7 bases and the J segment 0 bases; nucleotides outside the gene matches: 2. CDR3 length: 14 residues. Looked up from germline, CDR1 is MNHNS and CDR2 is SASEGT. CDR3 DNA: TGTGCCAGCAAGGGACAGACGAACACCGGGGAGCTGTTTTTT. Translation: CASKGQTNTGELFF.

A note on this clone: Additional DNA sequences in this sample encode the identical CDR3. This chain uses TRBV2 with TRBJ1-4; 7 bases are shared with TRBD1. CDR3 length: 13 residues. V lost 9 bases to trimming and J lost 5 bases; unmatched junction nucleotides: 6. Per germline, CDR1 SNHLY and CDR2 FYNNEI. CDR3 DNA sequence: TGTGCCAGTCTCCGGGACAGCAATGAAAAACTGTTTTTT. This encodes CASLRDSNEKLFF.

The V gene is TRBV7-3, the J gene TRBJ2-7; 7 bases fit TRBD2. The J segment lost 3 bases and the V segment lost 5 bases, leaving 4 bases of the junction unmatched. CDR3 length equals 13 residues. Germline CDR1 SGHTA, CDR2 FQGTGA. The CDR3 DNA is TGTGCCAGCAGCCCCGGCGGGGGCTACGAGCAGTACTTC. Amino acid sequence: CASSPGGGYEQYF.

The V gene is TRBV19, the J gene TRBJ1-2; D is unclear. This CDR3 is 13 amino acids long. V shed 9 bases and J shed 2 bases, with 13 bases lying between them. Germline V CDR1 and CDR2: LNHDA, SQIVND (reference sequence). The DNA of the CDR3 is TGTGCCAGCAGTCGAATACAAAACTATGGCTACACCTTC. Translated: CASSRIQNYGYTF.

This clone was detected a few times. The chain has TRBV11-2 and TRBJ1-6; 7 positions match TRBD1. J lost 2 bases, V lost 6 bases, and 7 bases had no gene match. Looked up from germline, CDR1 is SGHAT and CDR2 is FQNNGV. This CDR3 is built from 16 residues. The CDR3 spells CASSRTGDPYNSPLHF. The CDR3 DNA is TGTGCCAGCAGTCGTACAGGGGATCCCTATAATTCACCCCTCCACTTT. The full variable domain, rest sourced from reference TRBV11-2 and TRBJ1-6, is EAGVAQSPRYKIIEKRQSVAFWCNPISGHATLYWYQQILGQGPKLLIQFQNNGVVDDSQLPKDRFSAERLKGVDSTLKIQPAKLEDSAVYLCASSRTGDPYNSPLHFGNGTRLTVT.

This clone was seen just once. The chain combines TRBV19 with TRBJ1-5; D is undetermined. V lost 6 bases and J lost 5, with 17 bases in between. The CDR3 spans 15 residues. Per the germline V gene, CDR1 is LNHDA and CDR2 is SQIVND (reference sequence). The CDR3 loop reads CASRITWTAYQPQHF. The CDR3 region has the DNA TGTGCCAGTAGAATCACATGGACGGCTTATCAGCCCCAGCATTTT.

The chain couples TRBV6-1 to TRBJ2-3; no clear D gene. There are 15 residues in the CDR3. Germline CDR1 is MNHNS and CDR2 is SASEGT. V lost 4 bases to trimming and J lost 2 bases, with 13 bases between them. The CDR3 DNA reads TGTGCCAGCAGTGCTTCCGGCCTCGACACAGATACGCAGTATTTT. Encoded protein: CASSASGLDTDTQYF.

The chain links TRBV29-1 to TRBJ2-1; a possible D gene is TRBD1 (5 bases). The CDR3 totals 14 residues. Germline CDR1 SQVTM, CDR2 ANQGSEA. Trimming cost V 6 bases and J 5 bases, with 17 bases left between them. CDR3 DNA sequence: TGCAGCGTCCCGAGCAGGGTAATTGACAATGAGCAGTTCTTC. It specifies CSVPSRVIDNEQFF.

A few counts support this clone. This chain joins TRBV9 and TRBJ1-5, with D hard to call. The length of the CDR3 is 15 residues. The germline gives CDR1 SGDLS, CDR2 YYNGEE. The V end was cut by 0 bases, the J end by 3 bases, with 10 bases between. The CDR3 region has the DNA TGTGCCAGCAGCGTAGGGACGGCGGACAATCAGCCCCAGCATTTT. Translation gives CASSVGTADNQPQHF.

The gene calls are TRBV19 and TRBJ1-6; D unclear. From germline, CDR1 is LNHDA and CDR2 SQIVND (reference sequence). The CDR3 consists of 15 residues. V lost 6 bases and J lost 3, with 12 bases in between. CDR3 DNA sequence: TGTGCCAGTAGCGTAGAAAATAGCTATAATTCACCCCTCCACTTT. As protein: CASSVENSYNSPLHF.

The chain employs TRBV4-1 and TRBJ1-3, with TRBD1 matching over 7 bases. The CDR3 is 18 amino acids. Trimming took 4 bases from V and 4 from J; bases not matched to a gene: 16. Germline CDR1 MGHRA, CDR2 YSYEKL. The CDR3 coding sequence is TGCGCCAGCAGCCCGCTTTTCGGACGAACAGGGGAAGGAAACACCATATATTTT. This codes for CASSPLFGRTGEGNTIYF.

This rearrangement joins TRBV19 to TRBJ2-5; 9 bases match TRBD2. CDR1 is LNHDA, CDR2 SQIVND, per germline (reference sequence). V lost 1 base and J lost 4; bases outside the gene matches: 4. CDR3 length equals 15 residues. CDR3 nucleotides: TGTGCCAGTAGTATAGGAAGCGGGGGGAGAGAGACCCAGTACTTC. It specifies CASSIGSGGRETQYF.

The chain recombines TRBV6-5 with TRBJ2-1, with D possibly being TRBD1 (6 bases). V lost 1 base and J lost 8, with 15 bases in between. CDR3 length: 15 residues. Germline CDR1 and CDR2: MNHEY and SVGAGI. The CDR3 is CASSYLKQGGDEQFF. In DNA, the CDR3 is TGTGCCAGCAGTTACTTGAAACAGGGTGGCGATGAGCAGTTCTTC.

This clone was counted a single time. The chain uses TRBV6-5 and TRBJ1-3, with 9 bases identical to TRBD1. The ends lost 6 bases at V and 7 bases at J; junction bases unmatched: 4. The germline gives CDR1 MNHEY, CDR2 SVGAGI. CDR3 length equals 13 residues. The CDR3 region has the DNA TGTGCCAGCAGGGACAGGGGATGGAACACCATATATTTT. Its protein is CASRDRGWNTIYF.

CDR3 protein: CASRSRRGPSPLHF. CDR3 DNA: TGTGCCAGCAGGTCTCGGAGGGGGCCTTCACCCCTCCACTTT. The rearrangement links TRBV6-5 to TRBJ1-6; 7 bases line up with TRBD1. The CDR3 loop spans 14 amino acids. The germline gives CDR1 MNHEY, CDR2 SVGAGI. V lost 6 bases and J lost 9; bases outside the gene matches: 8.

The chain has TRBV28 and TRBJ2-1, with D possibly being TRBD1 or TRBD2 (6 bases each). Per germline, CDR1 MDHEN and CDR2 SYDVKM. Trimming shortened V by 6 bases and J by 7 bases, and 19 bases separated the two germline ends. CDR3 length: 15 residues. CDR3 region: CASSSSALGGNEQFF. Written as DNA, the CDR3 is TGTGCCAGCAGCTCTTCAGCGCTAGGGGGGAATGAGCAGTTCTTC.

The genes are TRBV11-2 and TRBJ1-2; TRBD1 agrees at 7 bases. Germline V gene sequence: CDR1 SGHAT, CDR2 FQNNGV. CDR3 length equals 17 residues. Losses at the gene ends were 3 bases for V and 0 bases for J; bases not matched to a gene: 10. The CDR3 region is CASSLTGTDRSNYGYTF. The DNA of the CDR3 is TGTGCCAGCAGCTTGACCGGGACAGACCGATCTAACTATGGCTACACCTTC. Supplemented by reference TRBV11-2 and TRBJ1-2, the full variable domain reads EAGVAQSPRYKIIEKRQSVAFWCNPISGHATLYWYQQILGQGPKLLIQFQNNGVVDDSQLPKDRFSAERLKGVDSTLKIQPAKLEDSAVYLCASSLTGTDRSNYGYTFGSGTRLTVV.